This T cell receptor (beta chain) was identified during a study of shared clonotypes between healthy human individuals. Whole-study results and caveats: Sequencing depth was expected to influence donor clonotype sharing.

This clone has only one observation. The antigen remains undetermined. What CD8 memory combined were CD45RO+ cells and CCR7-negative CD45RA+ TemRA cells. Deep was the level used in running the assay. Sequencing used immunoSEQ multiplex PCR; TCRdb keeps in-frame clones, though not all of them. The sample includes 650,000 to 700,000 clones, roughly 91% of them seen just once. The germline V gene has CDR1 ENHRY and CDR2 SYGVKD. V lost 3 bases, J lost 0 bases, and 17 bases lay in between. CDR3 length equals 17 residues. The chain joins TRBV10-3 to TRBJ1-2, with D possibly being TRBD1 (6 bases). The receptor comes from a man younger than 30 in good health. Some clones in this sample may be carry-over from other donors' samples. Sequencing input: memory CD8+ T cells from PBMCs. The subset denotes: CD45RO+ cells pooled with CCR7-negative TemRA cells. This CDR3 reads CAISEPGRGITNYGYTF. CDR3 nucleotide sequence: TGTGCCATCAGTGAACCCGGGAGGGGGATAACTAACTATGGCTACACCTTC.